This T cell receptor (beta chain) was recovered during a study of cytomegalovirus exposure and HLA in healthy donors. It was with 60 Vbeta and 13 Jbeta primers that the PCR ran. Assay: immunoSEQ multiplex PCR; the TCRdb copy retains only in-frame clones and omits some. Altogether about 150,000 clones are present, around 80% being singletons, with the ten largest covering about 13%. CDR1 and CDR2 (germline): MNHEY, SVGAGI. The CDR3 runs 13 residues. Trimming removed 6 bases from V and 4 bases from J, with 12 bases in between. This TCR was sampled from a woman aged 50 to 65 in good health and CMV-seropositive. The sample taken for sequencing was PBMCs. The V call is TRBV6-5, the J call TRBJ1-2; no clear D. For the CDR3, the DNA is TGTGCCAGCAGGGAAACATCGGGCTATGGCTACACCTTC. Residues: CASRETSGYGYTF.